This T cell receptor (beta chain) was sequenced during a study of blood T cell repertoires in COVID-19 (dated by TCRdb to about 2020). About the study as a whole: Samples covering the acute and convalescent phases of COVID-19 were provided by collaborators in the United States, Italy and Spain. The prospective study material was composed of cDNA or gDNA derived from T cells, B-cell-depleted T cells, or PBMCs. Deeply sampled blood TCRbeta repertoires from subjects exposed to, actively infected with, or recovered from COVID-19 were included in the dataset. The repertoires were released in a freely available public database meant as a resource for research on the immune response to SARS-CoV-2. The samples were drawn from the first 160 participants of the ongoing ImmuneRACE study and from 1,254 subjects provided by 6 global collaborators. A de-identified subject ID, COVID-19 status, age in years and sex were almost always included in the sample metadata. HLA class I and class II types, where available, came from metadata supplied by the sample provider rather than from assay-based typing. Broader findings and caveats from the paper: The quantity of clinical and demographic metadata differed by source and by participant and was supplied without curation.

Samples from volunteer blood donors who had recovered from COVID-19 were contributed by a second Seattle source. The collaborating institutions used their own protocols to collect whole blood in K2EDTA tubes. For TCRbeta analysis, collaborators shipped samples as frozen whole blood, isolated PBMCs, or DNA extracted from either of those sample types. This clone has only a few counts. Its target antigen remains unknown. The record has no base qualities; no much larger clone is one base away. The immunoSEQ Assay, a bias-controlled multiplex PCR, was used to amplify TCRbeta CDR3 regions from genomic DNA. For the original study's pipeline: The number of nucleated cells in each sample was estimated from the amplification of reference gene primers within the assay. Sequence reads were collapsed and filtered to measure the absolute abundance of every unique TCRbeta CDR3 rearrangement. For each sample, productive Simpson clonality was calculated as the square root of Simpson's diversity index across productive rearrangements. As stored in TCRdb, this immuneACCESS dataset retains in-frame rearrangements with V and J assigned. A fraction of the clones does not appear; measured against another copy, unresolved V genes explain less than half of the discrepancy, and the remainder lacks a known reason. V, J and clone size reflect that table, while D and trimming were determined from the DNA. The sample table shows 300,000 to 350,000 clones, and about 90% are seen once. The ten biggest clones cover around 3.5% of the sample.

This TCR came from a woman aged 18 to 35 who had recovered from COVID-19. The sample was peripheral blood.

The nucleotide sequence is given as TGTGCCAGCAGCGCCCGCGGCTCAGCGGGAGGGCGCACAGATACGCAGTATTTT. Translated, it gives CASSARGSAGGRTDTQYF. The chain links TRBV13 with TRBJ2-3; the central 10 bases match TRBD2. Looking up the germline V gene (reference sequence) yields CDR1 PRHDT and CDR2 FYEKMQ. V has 5 bases trimmed and J has 1 base trimmed; junction bases matching no gene number 12. Its CDR3 holds 18 amino acids, cysteine through phenylalanine. Only the CDR3 region is kept as DNA, spanning 54 bases read in frame from base 1.